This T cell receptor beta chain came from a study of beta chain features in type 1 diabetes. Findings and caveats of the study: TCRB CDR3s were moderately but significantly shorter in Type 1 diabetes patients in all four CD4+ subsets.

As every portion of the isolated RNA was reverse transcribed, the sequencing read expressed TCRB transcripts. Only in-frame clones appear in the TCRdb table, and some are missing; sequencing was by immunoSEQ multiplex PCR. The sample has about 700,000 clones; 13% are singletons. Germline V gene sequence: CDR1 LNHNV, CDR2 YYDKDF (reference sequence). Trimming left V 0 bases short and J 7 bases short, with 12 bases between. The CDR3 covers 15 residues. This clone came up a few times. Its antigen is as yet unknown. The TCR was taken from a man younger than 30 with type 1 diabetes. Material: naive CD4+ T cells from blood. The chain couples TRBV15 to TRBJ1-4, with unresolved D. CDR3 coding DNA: TGTGCCACCAGCAGAGATGCGGACGTTACTGAAAAACTGTTTTTT. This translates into CATSRDADVTEKLFF.